This record looks at one T cell receptor (beta chain) sequence and its context. No antigen is known for it. PCR employed 60 Vbeta and 13 Jbeta primers. TCRdb keeps only in-frame clones here, not all; method: immunoSEQ multiplex PCR. The sample records more than 85,000 clones, roughly 76% being singletons. The data originate from a study of cytomegalovirus exposure and HLA in healthy donors. Study conclusions and caveats: Later on, a genetic analysis was performed. It linked a missense variant in DCLRE1C with V- and J-gene trimming of TCR beta.

The sequenced sample was PBMCs. The origin of this receptor is a female donor in good health and CMV-seronegative.

This CDR3 reads CASSGGLAGYNEQFF. CDR3 nucleotide sequence: TGTGCCAGCAGCGGGGGACTAGCGGGCTACAATGAGCAGTTCTTC. V and J are TRBV9 and TRBJ2-1, with TRBD2 matching over 12 bases. This CDR3 spans 15 amino acids. Trimming removed 3 bases from V and 3 bases from J; junction bases left unmatched: 1. Germline CDR1 and CDR2: SGDLS and YYNGEE.